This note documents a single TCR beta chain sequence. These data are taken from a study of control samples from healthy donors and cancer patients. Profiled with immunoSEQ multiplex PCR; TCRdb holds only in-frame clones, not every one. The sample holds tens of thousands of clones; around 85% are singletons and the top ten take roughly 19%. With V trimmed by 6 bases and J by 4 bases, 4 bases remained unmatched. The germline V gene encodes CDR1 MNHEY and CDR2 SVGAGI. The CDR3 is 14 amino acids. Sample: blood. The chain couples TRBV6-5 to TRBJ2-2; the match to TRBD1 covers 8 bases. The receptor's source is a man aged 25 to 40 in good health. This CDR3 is CASRNDRGTGELFF. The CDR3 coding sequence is TGTGCCAGCAGAAATGACAGGGGCACCGGGGAGCTGTTTTTT.